This TCR beta chain was documented in a study of blood T cell repertoires in COVID-19. Method: immunoSEQ multiplex PCR; TCRdb's copy keeps in-frame clones and lacks some. The sample carries roughly 250,000 clones, around 83% recorded once. The CDR3 has 15 residues. Trimming took 1 base from V and 5 from J, leaving 12 bases between them. CDR1 is SGHTA, CDR2 FQGNSA, per germline. Sequencing was performed on peripheral blood. This TCR was sampled from a woman in her 40s who had recovered from COVID-19. This chain connects TRBV7-2 to TRBJ1-5, with D possibly matching TRBD1 (6 bases). The CDR3 DNA sequence: TGTGCCAGCAGCTTAGTACAGGGTTGGGATCAGCCCCAGCATTTT. Encoded protein: CASSLVQGWDQPQHF.